These T cell receptor beta chains were read from a single sample in a study of shared clonotypes between healthy human individuals. Sequencing was performed with immunoSEQ multiplex PCR; in TCRdb, only in-frame clones are kept and a portion is missing. The table has about 1 million clones, 70% to 80% seen once; the top ten hold roughly 1.5%. Sequenced: memory CD4+ T cells sorted from blood. These TCRs come from a man aged 18 to 35 in good health. The CDR3 runs from the conserved cysteine through the conserved F or W. The D gene is left open where the match is weak. Only part of the rows carry a size: once, few, many, or a class if the clone is expanded.

size	J	V	D	CDR3	DNA
-	TRBJ2-7	TRBV7-2	-	CASCAVAKTGCEQYF	TGTGCCAGCTGTGCCGTTGCTAAGACGGGGTGCGAGCAGTACTTC
-	TRBJ1-5	TRBV28	TRBD1	CASRNRGLWGQPQHF	TGTGCCAGCAGAAACAGGGGGCTTTGGGGTCAGCCCCAGCATTTT
-	TRBJ1-3	TRBV9	-	CASSFEARSSGNTIYF	TGTGCCAGCAGCTTTGAAGCCCGAAGCTCTGGAAACACCATATATTTT
few	TRBJ2-2	TRBV7-6	-	CASSLASWEKTGELFF	TGTGCCAGCAGCTTAGCGAGCTGGGAGAAAACCGGGGAGCTGTTTTTT
few	TRBJ2-5	TRBV29-1	-	CSVEDPQRATQYF	TGCAGCGTTGAAGACCCCCAAAGGGCGACCCAGTACTTC
-	TRBJ2-1	TRBV7-6	-	CASSFYTDNEQFF	TGTGCCAGCAGCTTCTACACAGATAATGAGCAGTTCTTC
-	TRBJ2-1	TRBV11-2	TRBD1	CASSMNRGSYNEQFF	TGTGCCAGCAGTATGAACAGGGGCTCTTACAATGAGCAGTTCTTC
-	TRBJ2-3	TRBV7-2	-	CASSLELAADTQYF	TGTGCCAGCAGCTTAGAACTAGCAGCAGATACGCAGTATTTT
once	TRBJ1-2	TRBV9	-	CASSPEGVRRDYGYTF	TGTGCCAGCAGCCCCGAGGGAGTTCGCCGGGACTATGGCTACACCTTC
once	TRBJ1-2	TRBV27	TRBD1	CASKLGTGGHGYTF	TGTGCCAGCAAGCTAGGTACAGGGGGCCATGGCTACACCTTC
-	TRBJ1-2	TRBV28	-	CAISANRAGYTF	TGTGCCATCTCCGCAAACCGGGCTGGCTACACCTTC
-	TRBJ1-3	TRBV28	-	CATRGGGVSGNTIYF	TGTGCCACCCGAGGAGGGGGTGTCTCTGGAAACACCATATATTTT
few	TRBJ1-2	TRBV14	-	CASSQDNTDYGYTF	TGTGCCAGCAGCCAAGATAACACAGACTATGGCTACACCTTC
-	TRBJ1-5	TRBV4-1	TRBD1	CASSQGQGGILRPQHF	TGCGCCAGCAGCCAAGGACAGGGAGGGATTTTGCGGCCCCAGCATTTT
-	TRBJ2-3	TRBV5-1	-	CASSLEGGNTDTQYF	TGCGCCAGCAGCTTGGAAGGGGGGAACACAGATACGCAGTATTTT
-	TRBJ1-3	TRBV6-4	-	CATEKWQRNTIYF	TGTGCCACCGAGAAGTGGCAGCGAAACACCATATATTTT
-	TRBJ1-2	TRBV7-2	-	CASSSMTGGIYGYTF	TGTGCCAGCAGCTCGATGACAGGCGGAATCTATGGCTACACCTTC
-	TRBJ2-5	TRBV5-4	TRBD2	CASSRTSGGGETQYF	TGTGCCAGCAGCCGTACTAGCGGGGGTGGGGAGACCCAGTACTTC
-	TRBJ2-2	TRBV7-6	-	CASRANGDTGELFF	TGTGCCAGCAGAGCAAACGGGGACACCGGGGAGCTGTTTTTT
-	TRBJ2-7	TRBV12-2	-	CASRSPPNLSGGPYEQYF	TGTGCAAGTCGCTCACCACCTAACCTTAGCGGGGGTCCCTACGAGCAGTACTTC
-	TRBJ1-2	TRBV10-3	TRBD1	CAISRAGTGSDGYTF	TGTGCCATCAGTCGTGCCGGGACAGGGAGCGATGGCTACACCTTC
-	TRBJ1-2	TRBV5-4	TRBD1	CASSLPTGGELGYTF	TGTGCCAGCAGCCTCCCGACAGGGGGCGAACTTGGCTACACCTTC
-	TRBJ1-4	TRBV10-3	TRBD1	CAISEVDRGQEKLFF	TGTGCCATCAGCGAAGTAGACAGGGGGCAAGAAAAACTGTTTTTT
-	TRBJ2-7	TRBV28	-	CASSLGVYEQYF	TGTGCCAGCAGCCTGGGGGTCTACGAGCAGTACTTC
-	TRBJ2-1	TRBV19	TRBD1	CASSPRQGPNNEQFF	TGTGCCAGTAGCCCCCGACAGGGGCCCAACAATGAGCAGTTCTTC
-	TRBJ2-2	TRBV30	-	CAWKQGYNTGELFF	TGTGCCTGGAAACAGGGATACAACACCGGGGAGCTGTTTTTT
-	TRBJ2-3	TRBV4-2	TRBD2	CASSQDTSGRAADTQYF	TGTGCCAGCAGCCAAGATACGAGCGGGAGGGCCGCAGATACGCAGTATTTT
-	TRBJ1-2	TRBV6-1	TRBD1	CASSERGGQGVRGYTF	TGTGCCAGCAGTGAAAGGGGGGGACAGGGTGTCCGAGGCTACACCTTC
-	TRBJ2-2	TRBV6-1	-	CASRAGTQNTGELFF	TGTGCCAGCAGGGCCGGGACTCAGAACACCGGGGAGCTGTTTTTT
-	TRBJ1-2	TRBV19	TRBD1	CASSIQGHGYTF	TGTGCCAGTAGCATACAGGGGCATGGCTACACCTTC
-	TRBJ2-7	TRBV6-6	TRBD1	CASRDRGPYEQYF	TGTGCCAGCAGGGACAGGGGACCCTACGAGCAGTACTTC
few	TRBJ1-2	TRBV7-2	-	CASSLVPPDGYTF	TGTGCCAGCAGCTTAGTTCCTCCGGATGGCTACACCTTC
-	TRBJ1-5	TRBV7-2	-	CASSLRGSWDQPQHF	TGTGCCAGCAGCTTAAGGGGTTCGTGGGATCAGCCCCAGCATTTT
few	TRBJ2-2	TRBV7-7	-	CASTLLGGRNTGELFF	TGTGCTAGCACCCTCTTAGGGGGGCGCAACACCGGGGAGCTGTTTTTT
-	TRBJ1-6	TRBV5-6	TRBD1	CASKLETGDSPLHF	TGTGCCAGCAAGTTGGAGACAGGGGATTCACCCCTCCACTTT
-	TRBJ2-1	TRBV11-3	TRBD1	CASSFSRPGQGSDEQFF	TGTGCCAGCAGCTTCTCAAGACCGGGACAGGGGAGCGATGAGCAGTTCTTC
-	TRBJ2-2	TRBV7-2	-	CASSLDGTGELFF	TGTGCCAGCAGCTTAGACGGAACCGGGGAGCTGTTTTTT
-	TRBJ2-3	TRBV30	TRBD2	CAWVGTSGRATDTQYF	TGTGCCTGGGTTGGGACTAGCGGGAGGGCCACAGATACGCAGTATTTT
-	TRBJ2-1	TRBV27	-	CASSFRAGPEQFF	TGTGCCAGCAGTTTTCGGGCAGGGCCTGAGCAGTTCTTC
few	TRBJ1-4	TRBV5-6	-	CASSLGGLDEKLFF	TGTGCCAGCAGCTTGGGGGGGCTAGATGAAAAACTGTTTTTT
-	TRBJ2-7	TRBV7-2	-	CASSEPGRYEQYF	TGTGCCAGCAGTGAGCCGGGGAGATACGAGCAGTACTTC
few	TRBJ1-1	TRBV6-1	-	CASSDPGLMNTEAFF	TGTGCCAGCAGTGACCCCGGGCTCATGAACACTGAAGCTTTCTTT
-	TRBJ2-7	TRBV27	-	CASRGWGAHEQYF	TGTGCCAGCAGGGGGTGGGGGGCCCACGAGCAGTACTTC
few	TRBJ1-2	TRBV19	-	CASTTENYGYTF	TGTGCCAGCACGACAGAAAACTATGGCTACACCTTC
once	TRBJ2-3	TRBV4-3	-	CASSQEEGRDTQYF	TGCGCCAGCAGCCAAGAGGAGGGCCGAGATACGCAGTATTTT
many	TRBJ1-2	TRBV5-8	TRBD1	CASSLLGDRAIGYTF	TGTGCCAGCAGCTTGTTGGGGGACAGGGCGATTGGCTACACCTTC
-	TRBJ2-7	TRBV4-1	TRBD2	CASSQDGTSGAYEQYF	TGCGCCAGCAGCCAAGATGGAACTAGCGGAGCCTACGAGCAGTACTTC
-	TRBJ2-3	TRBV4-3	TRBD2	CASSQGTSGRADTQYF	TGCGCCAGCAGCCAAGGGACTAGCGGGAGGGCAGATACGCAGTATTTT
-	TRBJ2-1	TRBV4-1	TRBD2	CASSQPSGGEYNEQFF	TGCGCCAGCAGCCAACCTAGCGGGGGAGAGTACAATGAGCAGTTCTTC